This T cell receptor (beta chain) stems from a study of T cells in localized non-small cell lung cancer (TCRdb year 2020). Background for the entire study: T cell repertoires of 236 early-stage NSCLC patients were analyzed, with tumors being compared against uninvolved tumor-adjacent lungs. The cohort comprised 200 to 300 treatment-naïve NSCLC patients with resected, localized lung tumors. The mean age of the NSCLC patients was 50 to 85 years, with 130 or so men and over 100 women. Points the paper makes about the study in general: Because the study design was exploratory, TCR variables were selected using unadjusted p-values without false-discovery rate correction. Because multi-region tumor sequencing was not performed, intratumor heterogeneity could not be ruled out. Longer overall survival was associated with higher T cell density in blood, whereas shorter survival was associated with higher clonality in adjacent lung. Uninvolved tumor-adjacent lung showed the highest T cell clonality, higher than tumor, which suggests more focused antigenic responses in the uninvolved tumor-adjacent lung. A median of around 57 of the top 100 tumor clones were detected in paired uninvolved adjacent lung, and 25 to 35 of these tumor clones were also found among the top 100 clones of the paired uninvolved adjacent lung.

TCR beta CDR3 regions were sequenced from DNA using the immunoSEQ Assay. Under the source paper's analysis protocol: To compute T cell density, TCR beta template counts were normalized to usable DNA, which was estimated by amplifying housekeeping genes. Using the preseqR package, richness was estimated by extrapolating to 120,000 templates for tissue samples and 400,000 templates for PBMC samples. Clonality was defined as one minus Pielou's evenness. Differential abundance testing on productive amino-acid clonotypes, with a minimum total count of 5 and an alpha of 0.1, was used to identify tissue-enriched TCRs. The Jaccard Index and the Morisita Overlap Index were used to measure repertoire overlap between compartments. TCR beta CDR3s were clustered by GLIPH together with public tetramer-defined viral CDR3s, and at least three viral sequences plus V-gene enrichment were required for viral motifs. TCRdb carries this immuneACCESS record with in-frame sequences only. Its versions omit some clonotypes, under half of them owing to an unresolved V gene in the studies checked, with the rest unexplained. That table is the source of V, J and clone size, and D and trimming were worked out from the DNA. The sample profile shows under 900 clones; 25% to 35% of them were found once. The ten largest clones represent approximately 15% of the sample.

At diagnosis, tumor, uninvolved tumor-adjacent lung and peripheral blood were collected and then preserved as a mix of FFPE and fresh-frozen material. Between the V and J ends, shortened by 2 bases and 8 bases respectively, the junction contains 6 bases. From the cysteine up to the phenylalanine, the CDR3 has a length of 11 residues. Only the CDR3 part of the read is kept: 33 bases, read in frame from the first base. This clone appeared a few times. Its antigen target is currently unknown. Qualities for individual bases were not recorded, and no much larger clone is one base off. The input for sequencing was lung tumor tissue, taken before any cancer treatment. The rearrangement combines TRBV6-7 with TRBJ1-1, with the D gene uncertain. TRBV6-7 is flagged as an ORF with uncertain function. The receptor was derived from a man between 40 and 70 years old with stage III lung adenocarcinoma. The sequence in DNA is TGTGCCAGCAGTTACACGGCCGAAGCTTTCTTT. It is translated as CASSYTAEAFF.